A single sample gave rise to the 30 T cell receptor beta chains below, sequenced in a study of chemoradiotherapy in HPV16-positive cancers. The table came from immunoSEQ multiplex PCR; TCRdb's copy has only in-frame clones and leaves some out. The repertoire consists of approximately 2,500 clones, with more than 75% occurring once and the leading ten covering just over 3%. The sequencing here drew on tumor tissue, taken from a patient who underwent chemoradiotherapy. Receptors were obtained from a human donor with HPV-associated anogenital cancer.

The chain carries TRBV19 and TRBJ2-7; TRBD2 is a possible D gene (5 bases). Trimming left V 8 bases short and J 2 bases short, with 16 bases between. This CDR3 spans 14 amino acids. Germline lookup yields CDR1 LNHDA and CDR2 SQIVND (reference sequence). The CDR3 DNA is TGTGCCAGTTACCTGGCGGGCCGACCCTACGAGCAGTACGTC. This encodes CASYLAGRPYEQYV.

The chain carries TRBV18 and TRBJ1-1, with unresolved D. This CDR3 contains 13 residues. Per germline, CDR1 KGHSH and CDR2 LQKENI. The V gene lost 2 bases and the J gene lost 0 bases, with 4 bases spanning the gap. As DNA, the CDR3 is TGTGCCAGCTCACCAGAGATGAACACTGAAGCTTTCTTT. It translates to CASSPEMNTEAFF.

CDR3 DNA: TGTGCCAGCAGTGGACCGGGACAGGGATTGAATCAGCCCCAGCATTTT. Its protein is CASSGPGQGLNQPQHF. V usage is TRBV25-1 and J usage is TRBJ1-5, with 9 bases fitting TRBD1. Trimming at V came to 4 bases and at J to 4 bases, leaving 8 bases not matched to a gene. The germline V gene encodes CDR1 MGHDK and CDR2 SYGVNS. The CDR3 extends over 16 amino acids.

This clone was detected once. The chain employs TRBV5-1 and TRBJ1-6; 11 nucleotides align to TRBD1. Trimming removed 0 bases from V and 9 bases from J; junction bases left unmatched: 5. Germline assignment: CDR1 SGHRS and CDR2 YFSETQ. The CDR3 runs 16 residues. The CDR3 DNA sequence: TGCGCCAGCAGCTTGGAGGGGACAGGGGGAAGTTCACCCCTCCACTTT. Its protein product is CASSLEGTGGSSPLHF.

Only one count was recorded for this clone. V is TRBV19 and J is TRBJ1-2, with D possibly TRBD1 on 5 matching bases. The length of the CDR3 is 14 residues. V lost 8 bases and J 4 bases, leaving 17 bases between the germline ends. CDR1 and CDR2 from the germline V gene are LNHDA and SQIVND (reference sequence). The CDR3 nucleotides are TGTGCCAGTGAAAACACCGGGACGAGCTATGGCTACACCTTC. Its protein product is CASENTGTSYGYTF.

This sequence joins TRBV7-2 and TRBJ2-5, with D hard to call. Germline CDR1 and CDR2: SGHTA and FQGNSA. V was cut by 1 base and J by 2 bases, with 8 bases left in between. The CDR3 totals 14 residues. The DNA of the CDR3 is TGTGCCAGCAGCTTAGTTGGGAATCAAGAGACCCAGTACTTC. Translated, it gives CASSLVGNQETQYF.

The chain has TRBV11-2 and TRBJ2-1, with 8 bases aligning to TRBD2. The CDR3 runs 16 residues. The V gene's germline CDR1 is SGHAT and CDR2 FQNNGV. The trim removed 5 bases at V and 9 bases at J, leaving 15 bases unmatched. The CDR3 sequence: CASSLRGSGGGGEQFF. The CDR3 DNA sequence: TGTGCCAGCAGCCTAAGAGGGAGCGGGGGAGGTGGTGAGCAGTTCTTC.

V gene TRBV2 combines with J gene TRBJ2-2; D is undetermined. There are 14 residues in the CDR3. The V gene's germline CDR1 is SNHLY and CDR2 FYNNEI. Trimming cost V 2 bases and J 3 bases, with 7 bases left between them. CDR3 region: CASSERVYTGELFF. In nucleotides, the CDR3 is TGTGCCAGCAGTGAACGAGTATACACCGGGGAGCTGTTTTTT. Full variable domain (rest looked up from reference TRBV2 and TRBJ2-2): EPEVTQTPSHQVTQMGQEVILRCVPISNHLYFYWYRQILGQKVEFLVSFYNNEISEKSEIFDDQFSVERPDGSNFTLKIRSTKLEDSAMYFCASSERVYTGELFFGEGSRLTVL.

V is TRBV7-9 and J is TRBJ2-5; 9 nucleotides line up with TRBD2. This CDR3 comprises 16 residues. Germline values: CDR1 SEHNR, CDR2 FQNEAQ (reference sequence). J lost 10 bases, V lost 5 bases, and 17 bases had no gene match. CDR3 bases: TGTGCCAGCAGCGTCGGAGGAATTAGCGGGAGTAGTATCCAGTACTTC. Translation gives CASSVGGISGSSIQYF.

The rearrangement joins TRBV6-5 to TRBJ2-1; D call uncertain. The germline V gene encodes CDR1 MNHEY and CDR2 SVGAGI. The CDR3 length is 13 residues. Trimming took off 5 bases at V and 8 bases at J, with 13 bases between the two ends. The CDR3 sequence is CASSDILGDEQFF. The CDR3 DNA is TGTGCCAGCAGTGACATATTAGGCGATGAGCAGTTCTTC.

V usage is TRBV5-1 and J usage is TRBJ2-3, with D unresolved. Germline assignment: CDR1 SGHRS and CDR2 YFSETQ. V was trimmed by 0 bases and J by 5 bases, leaving 10 bases between them. This CDR3 is built from 14 residues. This CDR3 reads CASSLEIEEDTQYF. CDR3 DNA: TGCGCCAGCAGCTTGGAAATAGAAGAAGATACGCAGTATTTT.

This clone was found once. The rearrangement links TRBV11-3 to TRBJ2-1, with 7 bases lining up with TRBD1. Germline V gives CDR1 SGHNT, CDR2 YENEEA. Trimming cost V 5 bases and J 3 bases; bases outside gene matches: 7. The CDR3 consists of 15 residues. The CDR3 bases are TGTGCCAGCAGCCCCGGGACAGCCTTCTACAATGAGCAGTTCTTC. This codes for CASSPGTAFYNEQFF.

This chain connects TRBV18 to TRBJ1-1; D is ambiguous. Germline CDR1 is KGHSH and CDR2 is LQKENI. Between the trimmed V and J ends, which lost 6 bases and 1 base, there was a span of 12 bases. The CDR3 is made up of 14 amino acids. This CDR3 is CASSQRTGNTEAFF. CDR3 nucleotides: TGTGCCAGCTCTCAGAGGACGGGGAACACTGAAGCTTTCTTT.

The chain is built from TRBV7-8 and TRBJ1-5; D unclear. CDR1 SGHVS and CDR2 FQNEAQ come from the germline V gene. V was pared by 5 bases and J by 0 bases, with 11 bases between. CDR3 size: 15 residues. The CDR3 region is CASSRTRNSNQPQHF. CDR3 nucleotide sequence: TGTGCCAGCAGCCGAACACGTAATAGCAATCAGCCCCAGCATTTT. The entire variable domain, with the rest obtained from reference TRBV7-8 and TRBJ1-5, is as follows: GAGVSQSPRYKVAKRGQDVALRCDPISGHVSLFWYQQALGQGPEFLTYFQNEAQLDKSGLPSDRFFAERPEGSVSTLKIQRTQQEDSAVYLCASSRTRNSNQPQHFGDGTRLSIL.

The rearrangement uses TRBV7-8 and TRBJ2-2; the match to TRBD1 covers 8 bases. Germline values: CDR1 SGHVS, CDR2 FQNEAQ. The junction had 18 bases not matched to a gene; V was cut back by 3 bases and J by 3 bases. CDR3 length: 20 residues. The DNA for the CDR3 is TGTGCCAGCAGCTTCCGCCGACCTGCCCAGGGGGCGATGTACACCGGGGAGCTGTTTTTT. Its protein product is CASSFRRPAQGAMYTGELFF.

The count of this clone is one. J is TRBJ2-5 and V is TRBV5-1, with D possibly TRBD1 on 5 matching bases. The CDR3 is 13 amino acids. Per germline, CDR1 SGHRS and CDR2 YFSETQ. V was pared by 1 base and J by 5 bases, with 9 bases between. The CDR3 protein is CASSLRGGETQYF. The DNA of the CDR3 is TGCGCCAGCAGCTTGAGGGGTGGGGAGACCCAGTACTTC.

This rearrangement joins TRBV7-9 to TRBJ1-1; 8 bases line up with TRBD1. Per the germline V gene, CDR1 is SEHNR and CDR2 is FQNEAQ (reference sequence). This CDR3 comprises 13 residues. J was trimmed by 7 bases and V by 4 bases; bases with no gene match: 5. CDR3: CASSSGQEYEAFF. CDR3 sequence (DNA): TGTGCCAGCAGCTCGGGACAGGAGTATGAAGCTTTCTTT.

The V call is TRBV5-1, the J call TRBJ2-1; TRBD1 agrees at 11 bases. This CDR3 region has 15 residues. V lost 9 bases to trimming and J lost 9 bases; unmatched junction nucleotides: 14. CDR1 and CDR2 (germline): SGHRS, YFSETQ. CDR3 sequence: CATTPEGQGAREQFF. Here the CDR3 DNA reads TGCGCCACCACGCCTGAAGGACAGGGGGCGCGTGAGCAGTTCTTC.

The chain joins TRBV5-1 to TRBJ2-3; 8 nucleotides match TRBD2. The V gene end was trimmed by 2 bases and the J gene end by 2 bases; junction bases not matched to a gene: 4. The germline V gene encodes CDR1 SGHRS and CDR2 YFSETQ. The CDR3 covers 15 residues. This CDR3 is CASSFLAGLTDTQYF. The CDR3, as DNA: TGCGCCAGCAGCTTTTTAGCGGGGCTCACAGATACGCAGTATTTT.

V and J are TRBV6-5 and TRBJ2-1; 8 bases fit TRBD2. The V gene's germline CDR1 is MNHEY and CDR2 SVGAGI. V gave up 8 bases and J gave up 9 bases; unmatched junction bases: 9. The length of the CDR3 is 13 residues. The CDR3, as DNA: TGTGCCAGCTCTGGGTGGAGCGGGGGTGAGCAGTTCTTC. Amino acids: CASSGWSGGEQFF.

The J gene is TRBJ2-2, the V gene TRBV10-1; the D is unclear. Trimming removed 6 bases from V and 0 bases from J, with 8 bases in between. The CDR3 consists of 14 residues. Per germline, CDR1 WNHNN and CDR2 SYGVQD (reference sequence). Here the CDR3 reads CASSSQPNTGELFF. DNA for the CDR3: TGCGCCAGCAGCTCACAACCGAACACCGGGGAGCTGTTTTTT.

The J gene is TRBJ1-1, the V gene TRBV14; D not resolved. This CDR3 comprises 16 residues. The germline gives CDR1 SGHDN, CDR2 FVKESK. Trimming took 5 bases from V and 0 from J, leaving 16 bases between them. For the CDR3, the DNA is TGTGCCAGCAGCATTGGGGTCGGCACTTTGAACACTGAAGCTTTCTTT. This codes for CASSIGVGTLNTEAFF.

The V call is TRBV2, the J call TRBJ2-7; tentatively, D is TRBD1 (5 bases). The CDR3 spans 15 residues. Trimming left V 3 bases short and J 2 bases short, with 14 bases between. Per germline, CDR1 SNHLY and CDR2 FYNNEI. The CDR3 coding sequence is TGTGCCAGCAGTGACGACAGAAAAAACCCCTACGAGCAGTACTTC. Translated: CASSDDRKNPYEQYF.

V usage is TRBV19 and J usage is TRBJ2-3, with D possibly called TRBD1 or TRBD2 (5 bases each). The length of the CDR3 is 12 residues. CDR1 is LNHDA and CDR2 is SQIVND in the germline V gene (reference sequence). Trimming took 3 bases from V and 6 from J, leaving 7 bases between them. The CDR3 loop reads CASSIWGDTQYF. In DNA, the CDR3 is TGTGCCAGTAGTATTTGGGGGGATACGCAGTATTTT. Drawing the rest from reference TRBV19 and TRBJ2-3, the complete variable domain is DGGITQSPKYLFRKEGQNVTLSCEQNLNHDAMYWYRQDPGQGLRLIYYSQIVNDFQKGDIAEGYSVSREKKESFPLTVTSAQKNPTAFYLCASSIWGDTQYFGPGTRLTVL.

The chain has TRBV5-1 and TRBJ2-2, with D tentatively TRBD1 (6 bases). V was trimmed by 3 bases and J by 5 bases, leaving 8 bases between them. The CDR3 covers 13 residues. The V gene's germline CDR1 is SGHRS and CDR2 YFSETQ. CDR3 bases: TGCGCCAGCAGCTCCGGACAGACCGGGGAGCTGTTTTTT. Its protein product is CASSSGQTGELFF.

The chain uses TRBV25-1 and TRBJ2-5, with D maybe TRBD2 (5 bases). Germline V lookup: CDR1 MGHDK, CDR2 SYGVNS. This CDR3 contains 13 residues. V shed 6 bases and J shed 5 bases, with 13 bases lying between them. As DNA, the CDR3 is TGTGCCAGCAGAGGACTGGAGAGGGAGACCCAGTACTTC. Encoded protein: CASRGLERETQYF.

The V call is TRBV29-1, the J call TRBJ2-1; 7 bases fit TRBD1. The CDR3 has 14 amino acids. From germline, CDR1 is SQVTM and CDR2 ANQGSEA. J lost 9 bases, V lost 7 bases, and 15 bases had no gene match. CDR3 loop: CSASDRVAGGEQFF. CDR3 DNA sequence: TGCAGCGCCTCCGACAGGGTGGCCGGCGGTGAGCAGTTCTTC.

The chain employs TRBV6-1 and TRBJ1-1; 8 nucleotides line up with TRBD1. This CDR3 has 14 amino acids. Germline CDR1 MNHNS, CDR2 SASEGT. The J segment lost 4 bases and the V segment lost 7 bases, leaving 8 bases of the junction unmatched. CDR3 sequence (DNA): TGTGCCAGCATGAAGGACAGGGTAGGCACTGAAGCTTTCTTT. The encoded protein is CASMKDRVGTEAFF.

This CDR3 is CAWSTGFIYGYTF. Written as DNA, the CDR3 is TGTGCCTGGAGTACAGGGTTTATCTATGGCTACACCTTC. The gene calls are TRBV30 and TRBJ1-2, with a possible D match to TRBD1 (6 bases). The CDR3 covers 13 residues. CDR1 is GTSNPN and CDR2 is SVGIG in the germline V gene (reference sequence). The V end lost 2 bases, the J end lost 4 bases, and 11 bases lay between the germline ends.

The chain is built from TRBV7-9 and TRBJ2-1; the D is unclear. Germline V lookup: CDR1 SEHNR, CDR2 FQNEAQ (reference sequence). The CDR3 is 12 residues long. Trimming left V 1 base short and J 7 bases short, with 5 bases between. Here the CDR3 DNA reads TGTGCCAGCAGCTTAGGGTTGAATGAGCAGTTCTTC. Translating it yields CASSLGLNEQFF. Variable domain in full (rest from reference TRBV7-9 and TRBJ2-1): DTGVSQNPRHKITKRGQNVTFRCDPISEHNRLYWYRQTLGQGPEFLTYFQNEAQLEKSRLLSDRFSAERPKGSFSTLEIQRTEQGDSAMYLCASSLGLNEQFFGPGTRLTVL.